These 5 T cell receptor beta chains were sequenced from one sample in a study of cytomegalovirus exposure and HLA in healthy donors. Profiled with immunoSEQ multiplex PCR; TCRdb holds only in-frame clones, not every one. The data show about 240,000 clones, approximately 90% seen once. Sequenced input: PBMCs. The receptors were gathered from a man between 18 and 29 years old in good health and CMV-seronegative.

The chain uses TRBV5-8 and TRBJ1-6; TRBD1 might be the D (6 bases). The CDR3 loop spans 15 amino acids. Germline V gives CDR1 SGHTS, CDR2 YDEGEE. The ends were cut back, 4 bases at V and 4 bases at J, with 12 bases in the middle. Here the CDR3 reads CASSKTTGYNSPLHF. CDR3 coding DNA: TGTGCCAGCAGCAAGACGACAGGATATAATTCACCCCTCCACTTT.

The rearrangement uses TRBV7-8 and TRBJ2-7; D perhaps matches TRBD2 (5 bases). V was pared by 6 bases and J by 7 bases, with 16 bases between. Germline CDR1 SGHVS, CDR2 FQNEAQ. The CDR3 spans 13 residues. The CDR3 DNA reads TGTGCCAGCAGTCTAAACCATAGGAGGGAGCAGTACTTC. Protein: CASSLNHRREQYF.

This clone was counted only a few times. The J gene is TRBJ2-5, the V gene TRBV15; a possible D gene is TRBD1 (6 bases). V dropped 2 bases and J dropped 2 bases, with 24 bases sitting between them. Germline V lookup: CDR1 LNHNV, CDR2 YYDKDF (reference sequence). This CDR3 has 19 residues. CDR3 in DNA: TGTGCCACCAGCAGACGTAGGGGTACTTGGGGGCGCTCGCAAGAGACCCAGTACTTC. Its protein is CATSRRRGTWGRSQETQYF.

V gene TRBV4-1 combines with J gene TRBJ2-1; maybe TRBD2 (5 bases). Germline CDR1 reads MGHRA; CDR2 reads YSYEKL. The CDR3 consists of 18 residues. Deletions cut 1 base from V and 2 bases from J, with 18 bases between. The CDR3 loop reads CASSQASLRGETYNEQFF. The CDR3 bases are TGCGCCAGCAGCCAAGCGTCCCTTCGGGGAGAGACCTACAATGAGCAGTTCTTC.

The chain has TRBV28 and TRBJ2-1; D possibly uses TRBD1 or TRBD2 (10 bases each). Trimming shortened V by 2 bases and J by 8 bases, and 31 bases separated the two germline ends. CDR3 size: 20 residues. Per germline, CDR1 MDHEN and CDR2 SYDVKM. The CDR3 bases are TGTGCCAGCAGTTTAATAGGGGGACAGGGGATGGCTAGCGGGAGCGATGAGCAGTTCTTC. It encodes CASSLIGGQGMASGSDEQFF.